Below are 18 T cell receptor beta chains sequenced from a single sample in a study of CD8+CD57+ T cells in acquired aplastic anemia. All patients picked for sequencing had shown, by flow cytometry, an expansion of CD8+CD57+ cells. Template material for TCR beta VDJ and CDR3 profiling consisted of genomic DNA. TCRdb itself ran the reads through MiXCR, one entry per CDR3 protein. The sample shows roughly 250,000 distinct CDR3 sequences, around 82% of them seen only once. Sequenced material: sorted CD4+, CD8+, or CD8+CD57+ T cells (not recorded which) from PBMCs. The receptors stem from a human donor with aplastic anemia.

This chain's CDR3 is CASSTTSFQNEQFF. The CDR3, as DNA: TGTGCCAGCAGTACGACGTCGTTCCAAAATGAGCAGTTCTTC. This rearrangement joins TRBV2 to TRBJ2-5; D remains unclear. The better agreement between TRBJ2-1 and the DNA end casts doubt on the J call. CDR1 is SNHLY and CDR2 is FYNNEI in the germline V gene. The CDR3 is made up of 14 amino acids.

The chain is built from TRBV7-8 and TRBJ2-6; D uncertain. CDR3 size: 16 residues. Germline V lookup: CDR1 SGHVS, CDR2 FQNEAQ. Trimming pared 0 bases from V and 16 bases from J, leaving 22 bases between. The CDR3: CASSLAGSSGTQVLTF. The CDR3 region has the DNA TGTGCCAGCAGCTTAGCGGGTAGCTCCGGTACGCAGGTTCTGACTTTC.

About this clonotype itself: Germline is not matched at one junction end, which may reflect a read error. This CDR3 is CATSTGPAQEAHYF. As DNA, the CDR3 is TGTGCCACCAGCACAGGACCTGCGCAAGAGGCCCACTACTTC. The V and J genes are TRBV15 and TRBJ1-2; no firm D call. Per germline, CDR1 LNHNV and CDR2 YYDKDF (reference sequence). This CDR3 has 14 amino acids. The complete variable domain, with remaining parts taken from reference TRBV15 and TRBJ1-2, reads DAMVIQNPRYQVTQFGKPVTLSCSQTLNHNVMYWYQQKSSQAPKLLFHYYDKDFNNEADTPDNFQSRRPNTSFCFLDIRSPGLGDTAMYLCATSTGPAQEAHYFGSGTRLTVV.

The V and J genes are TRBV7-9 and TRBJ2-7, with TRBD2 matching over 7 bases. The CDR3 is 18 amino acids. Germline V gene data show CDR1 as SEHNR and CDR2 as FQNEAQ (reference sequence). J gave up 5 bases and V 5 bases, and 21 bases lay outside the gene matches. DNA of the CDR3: TGTGCCAGCAGCCTCCACTTGGGAGGGACCCAGTACTTCCACGAGCAGTACGTC. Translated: CASSLHLGGTQYFHEQYV.

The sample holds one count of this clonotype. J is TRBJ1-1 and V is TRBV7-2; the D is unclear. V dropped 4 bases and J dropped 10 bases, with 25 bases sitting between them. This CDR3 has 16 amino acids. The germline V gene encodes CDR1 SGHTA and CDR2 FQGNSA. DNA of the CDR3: TGTGCCAGCAGCTACATCGGACTAGCGGGAGATCATAGAGCTTTCTTT. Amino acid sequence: CASSYIGLAGDHRAFF.

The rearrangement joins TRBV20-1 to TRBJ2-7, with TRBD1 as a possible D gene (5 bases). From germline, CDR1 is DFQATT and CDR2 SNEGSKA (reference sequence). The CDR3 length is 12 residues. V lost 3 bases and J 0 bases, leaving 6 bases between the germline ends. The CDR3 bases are TGCAGTGCTAGCGACAGCTCCTACGAGCAGTACTTC. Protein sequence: CSASDSSYEQYF.

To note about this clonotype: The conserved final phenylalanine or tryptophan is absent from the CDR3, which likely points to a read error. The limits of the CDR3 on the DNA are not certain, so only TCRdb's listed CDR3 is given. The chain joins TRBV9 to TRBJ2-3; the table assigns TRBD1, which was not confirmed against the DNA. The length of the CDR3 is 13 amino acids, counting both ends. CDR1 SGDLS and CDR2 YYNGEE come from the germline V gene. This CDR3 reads CASSQGGGNGQDV.

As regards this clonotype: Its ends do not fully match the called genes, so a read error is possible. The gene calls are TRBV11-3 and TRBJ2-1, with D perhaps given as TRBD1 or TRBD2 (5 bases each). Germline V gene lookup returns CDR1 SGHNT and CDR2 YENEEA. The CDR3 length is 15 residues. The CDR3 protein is CASSVDGTSYNEQFF. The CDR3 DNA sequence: TGTGCCAGCAGCGTAGATGGGACCTCCTACAATGAGCAGTTCTTC.

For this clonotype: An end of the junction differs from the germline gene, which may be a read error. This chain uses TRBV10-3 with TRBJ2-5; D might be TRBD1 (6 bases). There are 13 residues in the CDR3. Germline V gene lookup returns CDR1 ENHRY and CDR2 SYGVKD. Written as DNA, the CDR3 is TGTGCCAGCAGTGAGCAGGGGTGGGAGACCCAGTACTTC. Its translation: CASSEQGWETQYF.

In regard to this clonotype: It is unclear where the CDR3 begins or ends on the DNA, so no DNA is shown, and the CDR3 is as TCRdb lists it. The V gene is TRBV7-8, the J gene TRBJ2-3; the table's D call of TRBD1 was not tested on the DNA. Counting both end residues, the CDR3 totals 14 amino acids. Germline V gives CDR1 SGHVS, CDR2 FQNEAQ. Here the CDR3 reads CASRDGGTATQYFF.

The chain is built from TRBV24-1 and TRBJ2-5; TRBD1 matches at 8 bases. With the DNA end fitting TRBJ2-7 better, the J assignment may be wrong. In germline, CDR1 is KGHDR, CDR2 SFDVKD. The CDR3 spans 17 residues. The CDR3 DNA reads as TGTGCCACCAGTGAAAGGGTAAGACAGGGGTGCTCCTACGAGCAGTACGTC. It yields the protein CATSERVRQGCSYEQYV.

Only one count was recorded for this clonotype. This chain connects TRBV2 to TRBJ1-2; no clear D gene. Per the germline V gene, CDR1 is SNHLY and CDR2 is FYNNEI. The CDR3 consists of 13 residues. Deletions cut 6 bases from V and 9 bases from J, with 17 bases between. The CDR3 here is CASSDESTDSYTF. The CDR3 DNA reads TGTGCCAGCAGCGACGAAAGCACAGATAGCTACACCTTC.

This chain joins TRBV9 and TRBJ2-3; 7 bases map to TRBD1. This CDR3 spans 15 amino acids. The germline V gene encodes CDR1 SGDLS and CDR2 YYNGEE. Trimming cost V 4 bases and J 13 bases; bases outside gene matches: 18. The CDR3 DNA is TGTGCCAGCAGCCCCGGATCGGGGACAGAAAATAAAGAGTATTTT. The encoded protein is CASSPGSGTENKEYF.

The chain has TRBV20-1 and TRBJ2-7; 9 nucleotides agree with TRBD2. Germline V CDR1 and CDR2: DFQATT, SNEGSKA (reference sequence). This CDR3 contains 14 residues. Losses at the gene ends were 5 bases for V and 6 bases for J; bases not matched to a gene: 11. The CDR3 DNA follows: TGCAGTGCTCTCGGACTAGCGATCTTTGGCGAGCAGTACTTC. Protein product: CSALGLAIFGEQYF.

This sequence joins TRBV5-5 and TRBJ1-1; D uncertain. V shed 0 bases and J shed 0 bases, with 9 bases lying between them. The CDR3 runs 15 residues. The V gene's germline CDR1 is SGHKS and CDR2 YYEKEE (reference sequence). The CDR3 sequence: CASSLGQDLNTEAFF. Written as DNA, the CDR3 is TGTGCCAGCAGCTTGGGGCAGGACTTGAACACTGAAGCTTTCTTT.

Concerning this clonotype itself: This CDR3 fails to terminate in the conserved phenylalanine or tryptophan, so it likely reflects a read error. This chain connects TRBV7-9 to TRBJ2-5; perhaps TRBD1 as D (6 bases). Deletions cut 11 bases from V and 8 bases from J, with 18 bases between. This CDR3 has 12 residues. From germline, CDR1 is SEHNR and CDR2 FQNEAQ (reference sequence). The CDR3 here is CAGQLARDTQYY. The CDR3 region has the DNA TGTGCCGGACAGTTGGCGAGGGATACCCAGTACTAC.

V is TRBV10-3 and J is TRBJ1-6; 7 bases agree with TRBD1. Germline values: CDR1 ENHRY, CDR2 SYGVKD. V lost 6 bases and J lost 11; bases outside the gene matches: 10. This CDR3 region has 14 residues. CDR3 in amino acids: CAIRGTGADTPLHF. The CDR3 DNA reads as TGTGCCATCAGAGGAACAGGGGCTGATACACCCCTCCACTTT.

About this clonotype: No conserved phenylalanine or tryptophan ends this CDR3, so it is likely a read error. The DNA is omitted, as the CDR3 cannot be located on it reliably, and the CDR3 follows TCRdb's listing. The chain's CDR3 is CASGEVARDLLYL. This chain uses TRBV7-9 with TRBJ2-3. The CDR3 comprises 13 residues, both ends counted. Germline CDR1 reads SEHNR; CDR2 reads FQNEAQ (reference sequence).